Below, one T cell receptor (beta chain) is given with its context. These data belong to a study of blood T cell repertoires in COVID-19. Turning to the study itself: Collection of acute and convalescent COVID-19 samples took place in the United States, Italy and Spain.

Clones were read by immunoSEQ multiplex PCR, and TCRdb kept only the in-frame ones, dropping some. The sample has 60,000 to 70,000 clones; roughly 90% are singletons. This CDR3 comprises 16 residues. Germline lookup yields CDR1 LGHDT and CDR2 YNNKEL (reference sequence). V gave up 3 bases and J gave up 4 bases; unmatched junction bases: 10. This TCR derives from a man aged 45-65 years with active COVID-19. This rearrangement joins TRBV3-1 (or the pseudogene TRBV3-2) to TRBJ2-5, with TRBD2 matching over 8 bases. Material: peripheral blood. Here the CDR3 reads CASSHTTSVRRETQYF. The CDR3 coding sequence is TGTGCCAGCAGCCACACGACTAGCGTCCGAAGAGAGACCCAGTACTTC.